Below are 8 T cell receptor beta chains sequenced from a single sample in a study of blood T cell repertoires in COVID-19. The table came from immunoSEQ multiplex PCR; TCRdb's copy has only in-frame clones and leaves some out. The sample lists around 340,000 clones; 70% to 90% were seen once. The specimen was PBMCs or T cells enriched from blood (not recorded which). All receptors derive from a woman aged 40 to 55 with acute COVID-19.

V gene TRBV19 combines with J gene TRBJ2-3, with D perhaps matching TRBD1 (5 bases). CDR3 length: 15 residues. Trimming removed 1 base at V and 2 bases at J, with 10 bases between. Germline V gene lookup returns CDR1 LNHDA and CDR2 SQIVND (reference sequence). The CDR3 loop reads CASSIAGWDTDTQYF. CDR3 DNA: TGTGCCAGTAGTATAGCAGGGTGGGACACAGATACGCAGTATTTT.

This chain's CDR3 is CSVVRISSEQFF. The CDR3 coding sequence is TGCAGCGTTGTAAGGATTAGCAGTGAGCAGTTCTTC. The rearrangement uses TRBV29-1 and TRBJ2-1, with no clear D. This CDR3 contains 12 residues. Per the germline V gene, CDR1 is SQVTM and CDR2 is ANQGSEA. V was pared by 4 bases and J by 9 bases, with 13 bases between.

The chain employs TRBV19 and TRBJ1-3; 9 bases are shared with TRBD1. Germline-derived CDR1 and CDR2 are LNHDA and SQIVND (reference sequence). V dropped 5 bases and J dropped 0; count of bases not matched to a gene: 11. The CDR3 runs 18 residues. This CDR3 reads CASSSGTGKAYSGNTIYF. Written as DNA, the CDR3 is TGTGCCAGTAGTTCCGGGACAGGGAAAGCCTACTCTGGAAACACCATATATTTT.

The chain recombines TRBV12-5 with TRBJ1-2, with a possible D match to TRBD1 (5 bases). This CDR3 spans 14 amino acids. Germline values: CDR1 LGHNT, CDR2 FRNRAP. The V gene lost 7 bases and the J gene lost 8 bases, with 20 bases spanning the gap. The chain's CDR3 is CASAYSGGELGYTF. In DNA form, the CDR3 reads TGTGCTAGTGCCTACTCGGGGGGTGAGTTGGGCTACACCTTC.

This clone was picked up a small number of times. The chain combines TRBV7-2 with TRBJ1-5; TRBD1 might be the D (5 bases). The CDR3 spans 16 residues. V dropped 2 bases and J dropped 9 bases, with 20 bases sitting between them. Germline V gene data show CDR1 as SGHTA and CDR2 as FQGNSA. CDR3 loop: CASSLSGAVVLVPQHF. DNA of the CDR3: TGTGCCAGCAGCTTATCTGGGGCAGTAGTTTTGGTGCCCCAGCATTTT.

The genes are TRBV7-2 and TRBJ1-5; D might be TRBD1 (6 bases). The CDR3 has 14 residues. Germline V gives CDR1 SGHTA, CDR2 FQGNSA. V shed 2 bases and J shed 6 bases, with 11 bases lying between them. The CDR3 loop is CASSLPGEAQPQHF. CDR3 sequence (DNA): TGTGCCAGCAGCTTACCAGGGGAAGCTCAGCCCCAGCATTTT. The whole variable domain, filled in from reference TRBV7-2 and TRBJ1-5, reads GAGVSQSPSNKVTEKGKDVELRCDPISGHTALYWYRQSLGQGLEFLIYFQGNSAPDKSGLPSDRFSAERTGGSVSTLTIQRTQQEDSAVYLCASSLPGEAQPQHFGDGTRLSIL.

J is TRBJ2-3 and V is TRBV28; TRBD2 aligns across 12 bases. Germline assignment: CDR1 MDHEN and CDR2 SYDVKM. After removal of 5 bases from V and 3 bases from J, the junction contained 6 bases not matched to a gene. CDR3 length: 16 residues. The chain's CDR3 is CASSPSGRAGTDTQYF. CDR3 nucleotides: TGTGCCAGCAGTCCTAGCGGGAGGGCCGGGACAGATACGCAGTATTTT.

V usage is TRBV5-1 and J usage is TRBJ1-1; possibly TRBD1 for D (5 bases). This CDR3 comprises 15 residues. Germline CDR1 is SGHRS and CDR2 is YFSETQ. Trimming stripped 4 bases from V and 4 bases from J, with 17 bases between. CDR3 nucleotide sequence: TGCGCCAGCAGCCCCTGGGGGGGGGTGAGCACTGAAGCTTTCTTT. Its protein product is CASSPWGGVSTEAFF.